Included here is one T cell receptor (beta chain) sequence, with context. Antigen: not known. The entry originates in a study of graft-versus-host responses after intestinal transplantation. Study at large: Recipients underwent multivisceral, liver-intestinal, or isolated intestinal transplants. Recipients were all induced with anti-thymocyte globulin, then given tacrolimus and steroids for about 3 years. Findings and caveats of the study: GvH clones appeared in recipient marrow, some first in ileum or blood. Among circulating GvH clones, peak levels were associated with early post-transplant declines in HvG clones.

Per germline, CDR1 LGHNA and CDR2 YNFKEQ. Trimming took 0 bases from V and 10 from J; bases not matched to a gene: 11. CDR3 length equals 18 residues. Measured with immunoSEQ multiplex PCR; TCRdb has only the in-frame clones, and not every one. The data show around 92,000 clones, with 86% seen just once and almost 1.5% held by the top ten. The input for sequencing was PBMCs, taken 255 days after intestinal transplant. This TCR was sampled from a human patient who received an intestinal transplant, so some T cells may come from the graft donor. The J gene is TRBJ2-1, the V gene TRBV4-2; TRBD2 agrees at 14 bases. CDR3 in DNA: TGTGCCAGCAGCCAAGAAACGGAGACTAGCGGGGGGGCCGGGGAGCAGTTCTTC. This codes for CASSQETETSGGAGEQFF.